This TCR beta chain derives from a study of blood T cell repertoires in COVID-19. Study information: Specimens from acute and convalescent COVID-19 originated in the United States, Italy and Spain. PBMCs, B-cell-depleted T cells, or T cells provided the cDNA or gDNA that made up the material.

As originally analysed: Nucleated cell counts were estimated from reference gene primer amplification. Here immunoSEQ multiplex PCR was the method, and the copy in TCRdb shows in-frame clones only, minus some. The DNA was the basis for D and trimming; V, J and clone size are from that table. The sample lists roughly 140,000 clones, approximately 85% occurring once. V lost 3 bases and J lost 4; bases outside the gene matches: 8. CDR3 size: 15 residues. The germline V gene encodes CDR1 SGHRS and CDR2 YFSETQ. This clone has a handful of counts. The sequence derives from a woman aged 80 or older with acute or convalescent COVID-19. Input material: peripheral blood. The rearrangement joins TRBV5-1 to TRBJ1-1, with 8 bases that match TRBD1. CDR3 nucleotides: TGCGCCAGCAGCTCTACAGGGGGTCGGGGCACTGAAGCTTTCTTT. This translates into CASSSTGGRGTEAFF.